The T cell receptor (beta chain) described here comes from a study of T-cell memory formation after mild COVID-19. Germline-derived CDR1 and CDR2 are SQVTM and ANQGSEA. With 6 bases removed from V and 0 bases from J, the gap between germline ends came to 2 bases. The CDR3 totals 11 residues. Constant-segment primers were used for 5'RACE, and the resulting TCR alpha and TCR beta cDNA libraries carried sample barcodes and UMIs. TCRdb ran MiXCR on the 5' RACE reads and lists one entry per CDR3 protein. The sample contains approximately 88,000 distinct CDR3 sequences, about 23% of which appear only once.

Sequencing was performed on PBMCs or a T cell subset sorted from them (not recorded which). The sequence was collected from a man aged 18-30 years who had mild COVID-19 (a few samples of this study predate the infection). Cell type and time point are not known. The chain employs TRBV29-1 and TRBJ2-2; no definite D call. The CDR3 coding sequence is TGCAGCGTAACGAACACCGGGGAGCTGTTTTTT. The encoded protein is CSVTNTGELFF.